The TCR beta chain under discussion was sequenced for a study of cytomegalovirus exposure and HLA in healthy donors. The germline CDR1 and CDR2 sequences are SEHNR and FQNEAQ (reference sequence). The CDR3 sequence is 16 residues long. Primers for the PCR totalled 60 Vbeta and 13 Jbeta. Profiling relied on immunoSEQ multiplex PCR, and the TCRdb table lists in-frame clones only, not all of them. There are 95,000 to 150,000 clones in the sample; about three quarters occur only once, and less than 1.1% lies in the top ten. For this clone: One end of the junction varies from germline; a read error may be responsible.

The TCR comes from a woman aged 25 to 39 in good health and CMV-seronegative. The sequencing input was PBMCs. The rearrangement joins TRBV7-9 to TRBJ2-7, with TRBD1 matching 10 bases. Written as DNA, the CDR3 is TGTTCCAGCAGCTCCCCCCCGGGACAGGGGATCTACGAGCAGTACTTC. This encodes CSSSSPPGQGIYEQYF.